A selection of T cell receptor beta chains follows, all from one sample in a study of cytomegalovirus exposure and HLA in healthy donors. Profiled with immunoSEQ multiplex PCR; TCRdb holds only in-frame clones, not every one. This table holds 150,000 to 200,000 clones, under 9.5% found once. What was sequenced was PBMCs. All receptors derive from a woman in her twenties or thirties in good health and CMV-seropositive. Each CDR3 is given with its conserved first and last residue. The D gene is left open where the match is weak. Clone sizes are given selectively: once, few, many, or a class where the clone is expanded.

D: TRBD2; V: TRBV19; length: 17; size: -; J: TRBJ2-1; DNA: TGTGCCAGTAGTGGGAGGGGAGCGGGAGGGCCCAACAATGAGCAGTTCTTC; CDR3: CASSGRGAGGPNNEQFF
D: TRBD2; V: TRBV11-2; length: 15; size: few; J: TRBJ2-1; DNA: TGTGCCAGCAGTCAGTTAGCGGGAGGTAACAATGAGCAGTTCTTC; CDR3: CASSQLAGGNNEQFF
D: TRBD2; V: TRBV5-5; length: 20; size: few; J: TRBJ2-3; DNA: TGTGCCAGCAGCTTCACCCTGACTAGCGGGAGTATCGGTAGCACAGATACGCAGTATTTT; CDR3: CASSFTLTSGSIGSTDTQYF
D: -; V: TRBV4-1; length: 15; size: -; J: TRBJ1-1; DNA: TGCGCCAGCAGCGAAACGGGACTGCTTGAGACTGAAGCTTTCTTT; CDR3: CASSETGLLETEAFF
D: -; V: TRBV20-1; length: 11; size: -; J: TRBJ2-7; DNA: TGCAGTGCTAGAGCACTTCCCGAGCAGTACTTC; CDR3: CSARALPEQYF
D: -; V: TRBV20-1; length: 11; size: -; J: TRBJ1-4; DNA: TGCAGTGCTAGAGCCCAGGGAGGACAGTTTTTT; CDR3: CSARAQGGQFF
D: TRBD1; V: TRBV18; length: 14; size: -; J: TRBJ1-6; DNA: TGTGCCAGCTCATCACAGGGGGCTAATTCACCCCTCCACTTT; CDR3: CASSSQGANSPLHF
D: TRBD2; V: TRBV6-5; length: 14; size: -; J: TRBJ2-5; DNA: TGTGCCAGCACGACTAGCGGGAGAGGAGAGACCCAGTACTTC; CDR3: CASTTSGRGETQYF
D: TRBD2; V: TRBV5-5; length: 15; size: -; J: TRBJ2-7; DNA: TGTGCCAGCAGCTTAGAAGCGGGAGGTACCTACGAGCAGTACTTC; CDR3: CASSLEAGGTYEQYF
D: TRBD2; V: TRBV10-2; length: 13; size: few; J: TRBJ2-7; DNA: TGCGCCAGCAGTGGGACTAGCCTCTACGAGCAGTACTTC; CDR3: CASSGTSLYEQYF
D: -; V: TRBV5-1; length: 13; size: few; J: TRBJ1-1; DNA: TGCGCCAGCAGCTTGGGGGCGGGGGCGGGAGCTTTCTTT; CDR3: CASSLGAGAGAFF
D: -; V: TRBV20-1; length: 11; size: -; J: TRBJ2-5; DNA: TGCAGTGCTAGCAGCCAAGAGACCCAGTACTTC; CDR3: CSASSQETQYF
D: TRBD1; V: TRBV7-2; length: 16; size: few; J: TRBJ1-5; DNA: TGTGCCAGCAGCTTCGGGGGACAGCTTAGCAATCAGCCCCAGCATTTT; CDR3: CASSFGGQLSNQPQHF
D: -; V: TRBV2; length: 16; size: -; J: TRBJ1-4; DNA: TGTGCCAGCAACAAGCACAGGGAAGCAACTAATGAAAAACTGTTTTTT; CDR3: CASNKHREATNEKLFF
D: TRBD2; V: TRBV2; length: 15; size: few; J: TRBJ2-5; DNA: TGTGCCAGCATCACTAGCGGGAGAGAAGGGGCGACCCAGTACTTC; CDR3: CASITSGREGATQYF
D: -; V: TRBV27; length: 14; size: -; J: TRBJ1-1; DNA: TGTGCCAGCAGTTTACGGGGTAGTTACACTGAAGCTTTCTTT; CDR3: CASSLRGSYTEAFF
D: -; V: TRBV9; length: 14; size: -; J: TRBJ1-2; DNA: TGTGCCAGCAGCCCCCACGTAGGAGACCGGGAGGACACCTTC; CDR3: CASSPHVGDREDTF
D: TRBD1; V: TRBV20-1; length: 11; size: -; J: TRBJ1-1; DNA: TGCAGTGCTAGGGGGGACAGGGAAGCTTTCTTT; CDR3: CSARGDREAFF
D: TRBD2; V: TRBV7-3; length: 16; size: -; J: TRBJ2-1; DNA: TGTGCCAGCAGCGCAAGGACTAGCGGGGAGGGCGATGAGCAGTTCTTC; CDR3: CASSARTSGEGDEQFF
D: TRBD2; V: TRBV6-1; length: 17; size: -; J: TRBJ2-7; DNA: TGTGCCAGCAGTGAAGTTCGTGGTCGGGGGGGAAACTACGAGCAGTACTTC; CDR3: CASSEVRGRGGNYEQYF
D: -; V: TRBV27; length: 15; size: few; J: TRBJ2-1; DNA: TGTGCCAGCATGTTTAGCCAGAGATCCTACAATGAGCAGTTCTTC; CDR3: CASMFSQRSYNEQFF
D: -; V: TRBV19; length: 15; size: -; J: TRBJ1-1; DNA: TGTGCCAGTAGTATAGCATTGTCGGGAAAGACTGAAGCTTTCTTT; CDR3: CASSIALSGKTEAFF
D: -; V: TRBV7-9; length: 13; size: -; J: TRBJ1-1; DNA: TGTGCCAGCAGCTTTATGTTAACGGGTGAAGCTTTCTTT; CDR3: CASSFMLTGEAFF
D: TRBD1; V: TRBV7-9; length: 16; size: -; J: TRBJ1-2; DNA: TGTGCCAGCAGTCCTACAGGGGCCGGAAAAAACTATGGCTACACCTTC; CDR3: CASSPTGAGKNYGYTF
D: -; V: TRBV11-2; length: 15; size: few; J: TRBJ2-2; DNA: TGTGCCAGCAGCTTAGGGGACTTGGGGGCCGGGGAGCTGTTTTTT; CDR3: CASSLGDLGAGELFF
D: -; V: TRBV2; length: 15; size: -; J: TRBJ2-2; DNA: TGTGCCAGCCAGCTGGAGTCCGCGAACACCGGGGAGCTGTTTTTT; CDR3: CASQLESANTGELFF
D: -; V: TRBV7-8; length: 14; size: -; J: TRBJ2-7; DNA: TGTGCCAGCAGCTTAGGGCTAGGCTCCTACGAGCAGTACTTC; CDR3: CASSLGLGSYEQYF
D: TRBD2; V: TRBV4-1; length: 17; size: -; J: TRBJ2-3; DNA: TGCGCCAGCAGCCAAGCGGGGACTAGCGGGTCTAAAGATACGCAGTATTTT; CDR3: CASSQAGTSGSKDTQYF
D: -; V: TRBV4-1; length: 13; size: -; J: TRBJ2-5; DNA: TGCGCCAGCAGTTACAGCCCCTGGGAGACCCAGTACTTC; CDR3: CASSYSPWETQYF
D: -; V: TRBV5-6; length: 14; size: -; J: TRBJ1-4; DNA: TGTGCCAGCAGCTTGGGACGGAGTAATGAAAAACTGTTTTTT; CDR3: CASSLGRSNEKLFF
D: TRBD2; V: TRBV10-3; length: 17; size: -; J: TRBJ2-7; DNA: TGTGCCATCAGTGATCCCAGCGGGAGGGCCGGGCCGTACGAGCAGTACTTC; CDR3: CAISDPSGRAGPYEQYF
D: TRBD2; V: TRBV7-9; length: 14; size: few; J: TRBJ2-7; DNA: TGTGCCAGCAGTGGGACTAGCGGTCCTTACGAGCAGTACTTC; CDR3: CASSGTSGPYEQYF
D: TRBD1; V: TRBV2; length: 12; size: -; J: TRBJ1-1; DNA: TGTGCCAGCAGTGAGGGACAGGTACAAGCTTTCTTT; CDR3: CASSEGQVQAFF
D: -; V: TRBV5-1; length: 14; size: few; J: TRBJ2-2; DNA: TGCGCCAGCAGCGTGCGTATGAACACCGGGGAGCTGTTTTTT; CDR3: CASSVRMNTGELFF
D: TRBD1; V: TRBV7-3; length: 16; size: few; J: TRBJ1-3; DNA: TGTGCCAGCAGCTTAGCAGGGGGCTTTACGGGAAACACCATATATTTT; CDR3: CASSLAGGFTGNTIYF
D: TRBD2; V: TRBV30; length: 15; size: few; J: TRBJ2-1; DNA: TGTGCCTGGACCCTAGGAGCGGCTAGCGGCCATAAGCAGTTCTTC; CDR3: CAWTLGAASGHKQFF
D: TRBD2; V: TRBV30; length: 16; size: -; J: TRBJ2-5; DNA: TGTGCCTGGAGTGTGATAGCGGGAGAGATGGGAGAGACCCAGTACTTC; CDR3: CAWSVIAGEMGETQYF
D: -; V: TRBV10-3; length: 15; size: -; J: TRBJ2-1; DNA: TGTGCCATCAGTGAGTCGGTTAGCGGATACAATGAGCAGTTCTTC; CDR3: CAISESVSGYNEQFF
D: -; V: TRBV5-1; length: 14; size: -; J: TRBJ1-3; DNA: TGCGCCAGCAGCTTGCCAGGGAACAGTAACACCATATATTTT; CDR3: CASSLPGNSNTIYF
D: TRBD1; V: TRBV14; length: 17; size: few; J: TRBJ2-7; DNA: TGTGCCAGCAGCCAAAACTCTTTCCGGACAGGGTCCTACGAGCAGTACTTC; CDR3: CASSQNSFRTGSYEQYF
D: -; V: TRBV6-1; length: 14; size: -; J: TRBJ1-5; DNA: TGTGCCAGCTTAAGACAGGCTAGCAATCAGCCCCAGCATTTT; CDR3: CASLRQASNQPQHF
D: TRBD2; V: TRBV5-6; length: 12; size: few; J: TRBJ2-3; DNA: TGTGCCAGCAGCTTGGGGGCGGGAGTACAGTATTTT; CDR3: CASSLGAGVQYF
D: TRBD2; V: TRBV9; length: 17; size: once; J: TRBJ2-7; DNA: TGTGCCAGCAGCGAAGGAGTCGTGACTAGCGGGAGCTACGAGCAGTACTTC; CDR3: CASSEGVVTSGSYEQYF
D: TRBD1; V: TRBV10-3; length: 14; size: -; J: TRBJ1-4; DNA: TGTGCCTCTAGACAGGGGGCTACTAATGAAAAACTGTTTTTT; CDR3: CASRQGATNEKLFF
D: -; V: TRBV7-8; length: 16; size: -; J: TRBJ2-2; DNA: TGTGCAAGCAGCTTAGCCGCAGGTCTCCAGGGCGGGGAGCTGTTTTTT; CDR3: CASSLAAGLQGGELFF
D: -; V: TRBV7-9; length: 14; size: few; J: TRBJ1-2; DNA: TGTGCCAGCAGCGCGGGCCCTCCCCTTTATGGCTACACCTTC; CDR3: CASSAGPPLYGYTF
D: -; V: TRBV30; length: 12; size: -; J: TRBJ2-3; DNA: TGTGCCTGGAGACTCCCCCCAGATACGCAGTATTTT; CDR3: CAWRLPPDTQYF
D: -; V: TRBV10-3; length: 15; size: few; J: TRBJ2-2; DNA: TGTGCCATCAGTGAGCCGGCAGCAGGCACCGGGGAGCTGTTTTTT; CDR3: CAISEPAAGTGELFF
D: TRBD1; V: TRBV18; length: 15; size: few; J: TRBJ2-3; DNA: TGTGCCAGCTCACCGGGGACAGGGGGCGCAGATACGCAGTATTTT; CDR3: CASSPGTGGADTQYF
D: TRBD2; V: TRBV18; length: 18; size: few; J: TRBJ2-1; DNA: TGTGCCAGCTCACCACACACAATCGGGACTAGCGGCTACAATGAGCAGTTCTTC; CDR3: CASSPHTIGTSGYNEQFF
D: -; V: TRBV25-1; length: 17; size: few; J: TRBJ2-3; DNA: TGTGCCAGCAGTGAGGCCCTCAAGCGGGTTAGCACAGATACGCAGTATTTT; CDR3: CASSEALKRVSTDTQYF
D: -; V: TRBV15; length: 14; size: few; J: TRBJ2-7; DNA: TGTGCCACCAGCAGTAAAGCGGGTCCCTACGAGCAGTACTTC; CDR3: CATSSKAGPYEQYF
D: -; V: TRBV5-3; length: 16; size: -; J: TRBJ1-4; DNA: TGTGCCAGAAATCGGTGGGGGGGGGCAACTAATGAAAAACTGTTTTTT; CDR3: CARNRWGGATNEKLFF
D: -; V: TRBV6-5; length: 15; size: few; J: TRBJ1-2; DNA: TGTGCCAGCAGTTACTCGATCCCGGGGGGCGATGGCTACACCTTC; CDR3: CASSYSIPGGDGYTF
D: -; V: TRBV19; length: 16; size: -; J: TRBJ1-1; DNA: TGTGCCAGTGGCCCCGGGGGTTGGGGCTGGAACACTGAAGCTTTCTTT; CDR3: CASGPGGWGWNTEAFF